Each of the 21 T cell receptor beta chains below was sequenced from the same sample in a study of shared T cell receptors in the human thymus. Only in-frame clones appear in the TCRdb table, and some are missing; sequencing was by immunoSEQ multiplex PCR. The sample comprises a few hundred thousand clones, 95% of which are singletons, and around 0.018% rests with the top ten. Sequences were obtained from thymocytes. Receptors originate from a human donor.

The chain is built from TRBV2 and TRBJ2-1; 7 bases map to TRBD1. The V and J ends lost 7 bases and 8 bases, in that order; junction bases with no gene match: 8. This CDR3 is 13 amino acids long. The germline CDR1 and CDR2 sequences are SNHLY and FYNNEI. This CDR3 is CASNETGCHEQFF. The CDR3 nucleotides read TGTGCCAGCAATGAGACAGGGTGCCATGAGCAGTTCTTC.

This chain links TRBV2 with TRBJ1-1, with 8 bases aligning to TRBD1. The CDR3 sequence is 15 residues long. Losses at the gene ends were 5 bases for V and 1 base for J; bases not matched to a gene: 6. CDR1 SNHLY and CDR2 FYNNEI come from the germline V gene. The CDR3 DNA reads TGTGCCAGCAGTCTTGGGACAGGCTGGAACACTGAAGCTTTCTTT. Amino acids: CASSLGTGWNTEAFF.

V gene TRBV4-3 combines with J gene TRBJ1-3; TRBD1 is a possible D gene (5 bases). This CDR3 has 22 residues. The V gene's germline CDR1 is LGHNA and CDR2 YSLEER. Trimming removed 2 bases at V and 2 bases at J, with 31 bases between. The CDR3 loop is CASSQWGGDGKKFGSAGNTIYF. The CDR3 region has the DNA TGCGCCAGCAGCCAATGGGGGGGAGACGGTAAAAAGTTCGGTTCTGCTGGAAACACCATATATTTT.

The chain has TRBV6-9 and TRBJ2-7; 8 bases match TRBD1. After removal of 3 bases from V and 4 bases from J, the junction contained 5 bases not matched to a gene. Germline CDR1 reads MNHGY; CDR2 reads SVAAGI. The CDR3 has 14 amino acids. As DNA, the CDR3 is TGTGCCAGCAGTTACTGGGACAGGCAGTACGAGCAGTACTTC. Translation gives CASSYWDRQYEQYF.

The rearrangement uses TRBV4-2 and TRBJ1-2; D is ambiguous. Germline CDR1 is LGHNA and CDR2 is YNFKEQ. The CDR3 spans 12 residues. V was clipped by 1 base and J by 5 bases, with 5 bases between them. CDR3: CASSQASYGYTF. The CDR3 DNA is TGTGCCAGCAGCCAAGCCTCATATGGCTACACCTTC.

The rearrangement uses TRBV7-2 and TRBJ2-3; TRBD2 matches at 14 bases. Losses at the gene ends were 2 bases for V and 0 bases for J; bases not matched to a gene: 7. The CDR3 contains 19 residues. Looked up from germline, CDR1 is SGHTA and CDR2 is FQGNSA. The DNA for the CDR3 is TGTGCCAGCAGCTTAAATAACGGACTAGCGGGAGGAAGCACAGATACGCAGTATTTT. Translated: CASSLNNGLAGGSTDTQYF.

This clone was counted only a few times. The gene calls are TRBV5-6 and TRBJ2-7; TRBD1 might be the D (5 bases). Trimming removed 4 bases from V and 0 bases from J, with 11 bases in between. CDR3 length equals 14 residues. From germline, CDR1 is SGHDT and CDR2 YYEEEE. Here the CDR3 DNA reads TGTGCCAGCAGCAGTTACAGGTTCTCCTACGAGCAGTACTTC. Translation: CASSSYRFSYEQYF.

The rearrangement uses TRBV2 and TRBJ2-7; 11 bases fit TRBD2. This CDR3 spans 15 amino acids. V shed 2 bases, J shed 1 base, and the junction held 1 base outside the gene matches. CDR1 is SNHLY and CDR2 is FYNNEI in the germline V gene. Written as DNA, the CDR3 is TGTGCCAGCAGTGAAAGACTAGCGGGGTCCTACGAGCAGTACTTC. Protein: CASSERLAGSYEQYF.

The gene calls are TRBV28 and TRBJ2-3; no clear D. Trimming took 4 bases from V and 4 from J, leaving 9 bases between them. This CDR3 is built from 13 residues. Germline CDR1 reads MDHEN; CDR2 reads SYDVKM. The CDR3 nucleotides read TGTGCCAGCAGTTCCCCCCAGGCAGATACGCAGTATTTT. Encoded protein: CASSSPQADTQYF.

The gene calls are TRBV28 and TRBJ1-1, with D uncertain. CDR3 length: 17 residues. Trimming took 0 bases from V and 2 from J, leaving 16 bases between them. Per the germline V gene, CDR1 is MDHEN and CDR2 is SYDVKM. CDR3 bases: TGTGCCAGCAGTTTATGCACAGTAGTTCCCCGAAACACTGAAGCTTTCTTT. It yields the protein CASSLCTVVPRNTEAFF.

The chain carries TRBV6-5 and TRBJ2-1; the D gene is possibly TRBD2 (5 bases). Germline CDR1 reads MNHEY; CDR2 reads SVGAGI. Trimming shortened V by 6 bases and J by 0 bases, and 12 bases separated the two germline ends. The CDR3 covers 15 residues. CDR3 bases: TGTGCCAGCAGCTCCAGCGGATCCTCCTACAATGAGCAGTTCTTC. This gives the protein CASSSSGSSYNEQFF.

The chain couples TRBV19 to TRBJ2-4, with a weak D call TRBD1 (6 bases). V lost 5 bases and J lost 8, with 13 bases in between. Germline CDR1 is LNHDA and CDR2 is SQIVND (reference sequence). This CDR3 has 13 amino acids. The CDR3 loop is CASSPVEGDIQYF. The CDR3 nucleotides are TGTGCCAGTAGTCCGGTAGAGGGGGACATTCAGTACTTC.

The chain is built from TRBV5-5 and TRBJ2-2; 8 positions match TRBD1. Germline CDR1 is SGHKS and CDR2 is YYEKEE (reference sequence). This CDR3 contains 15 residues. V trimming: 6 bases; J trimming: 0 bases; junction bases outside the gene matches: 4. This CDR3 is CASINRGSNTGELFF. Written as DNA, the CDR3 is TGTGCCAGCATCAACAGGGGGTCGAACACCGGGGAGCTGTTTTTT.

The chain couples TRBV27 to TRBJ2-2; D may be TRBD1 (5 bases). Trimming pared 7 bases from V and 4 bases from J, leaving 16 bases between. CDR1 MNHEY and CDR2 SMNVEV come from the germline V gene (reference sequence). The CDR3 extends over 15 amino acids. The CDR3 reads CASTPSRVRTGELFF. The DNA of the CDR3 is TGTGCCAGCACCCCCAGCAGGGTGCGCACCGGGGAGCTGTTTTTT.

The V call is TRBV5-1, the J call TRBJ2-3; TRBD1 might be the D (6 bases). CDR3 length: 13 amino acids. Trimming stripped 6 bases from V and 2 bases from J, with 10 bases between. Germline assignment: CDR1 SGHRS and CDR2 YFSETQ. The CDR3 sequence: CASNRGHTDTQYF. CDR3 sequence (DNA): TGCGCCAGCAACCGGGGACACACAGATACGCAGTATTTT.

This chain connects TRBV12-5 to TRBJ2-2; 9 positions agree with TRBD1. There are 16 residues in the CDR3. Germline lookup yields CDR1 LGHNT and CDR2 FRNRAP. V gave up 1 base and J gave up 1 base; unmatched junction bases: 1. In DNA form, the CDR3 reads TGTGCTAGTGGTTTGGAGGACAGGGGGAACACCGGGGAGCTGTTTTTT. Translated: CASGLEDRGNTGELFF.

For the CDR3, the DNA is TGTGCCAGCAGCTTAGGGACAGGGGCGCGATTTTCTGGGGCCAACGTCCTGACTTTC. Its protein is CASSLGTGARFSGANVLTF. The chain joins TRBV5-8 to TRBJ2-6; 10 bases align to TRBD1. Trimming took 2 bases from V and 1 from J; bases not matched to a gene: 9. The CDR3 covers 19 residues. Germline V gene lookup returns CDR1 SGHTS and CDR2 YDEGEE.

This chain links TRBV30 with TRBJ1-1, with D uncertain. The CDR3 sequence is 12 residues long. From germline, CDR1 is GTSNPN and CDR2 SVGIG (reference sequence). The V end was cut by 3 bases, the J end by 0 bases, with 5 bases between. This CDR3 reads CAWRSMNTEAFF. DNA of the CDR3: TGTGCCTGGAGGAGTATGAACACTGAAGCTTTCTTT.

The rearrangement links TRBV27 to TRBJ2-4; 14 positions match TRBD2. Looked up from germline, CDR1 is MNHEY and CDR2 is SMNVEV (reference sequence). The CDR3 has 18 amino acids. V lost 3 bases and J lost 2; bases outside the gene matches: 6. The CDR3 DNA sequence: TGTGCCAGCAGTTTCTCTCGGACTAGCGGGAGGCCCAAAAACATTCAGTACTTC. Its protein product is CASSFSRTSGRPKNIQYF.

This clone was counted once. The V gene is TRBV9, the J gene TRBJ1-4; TRBD1 might be the D (5 bases). This CDR3 spans 16 amino acids. Trimming took off 0 bases at V and 7 bases at J, with 16 bases between the two ends. The V gene's germline CDR1 is SGDLS and CDR2 YYNGEE. The CDR3 protein is CASSVGAGQYGEKLFF. CDR3 bases: TGTGCCAGCAGCGTAGGGGCAGGGCAGTACGGTGAAAAACTGTTTTTT. Using reference TRBV9 and TRBJ1-4 for the parts outside the CDR3, the full variable domain is DSGVTQTPKHLITATGQRVTLRCSPRSGDLSVYWYQQSLDQGLQFLIQYYNGEERAKGNILERFSAQQFPDLHSELNLSSLELGDSALYFCASSVGAGQYGEKLFFGSGTQLSVL.

The chain links TRBV2 to TRBJ2-7, with D possibly matching TRBD1 (6 bases). Germline V lookup: CDR1 SNHLY, CDR2 FYNNEI. This CDR3 is 16 amino acids long. V was clipped by 2 bases and J by 0 bases, with 14 bases between them. CDR3 loop: CASSESPRDNSYEQYF. The CDR3 DNA reads TGTGCCAGCAGTGAAAGCCCCCGGGACAACTCCTACGAGCAGTACTTC.